Below, 13 T cell receptor beta chains from the same sample are listed, as sequenced in a study of OX40 agonist ivuxolimab in advanced cancers. Clones were sequenced by immunoSEQ multiplex PCR, and TCRdb holds only the in-frame ones, with some missing. This table has over 8,000 clones, under 80% appearing once. The sequencing here drew on CD4+ or CD8+ T cells sorted from blood, taken in a trial of the OX40 agonist ivuxolimab. The receptors derive from an adult with an advanced solid tumor such as melanoma, head and neck, liver or kidney cancer.

The rearrangement uses TRBV27 and TRBJ2-3; unclear D gene. V shed 1 base and J shed 0 bases, with 23 bases lying between them. The CDR3 runs to 20 residues. The germline CDR1 and CDR2 sequences are MNHEY and SMNVEV (reference sequence). The CDR3 sequence: CASSLLKPWVESGSTDTQYF. The CDR3 DNA sequence: TGTGCCAGCAGTTTATTAAAACCTTGGGTCGAATCGGGCAGCACAGATACGCAGTATTTT.

V gene TRBV5-6 combines with J gene TRBJ2-7; possibly TRBD1 or TRBD2 for D (5 bases each). In germline, CDR1 is SGHDT, CDR2 YYEEEE. V shed 3 bases and J shed 0 bases, with 10 bases lying between them. The CDR3 contains 14 residues. DNA for the CDR3: TGTGCCAGCAGCTCGGGACGGGACTCCTACGAGCAGTACTTC. Translating gives CASSSGRDSYEQYF.

This clone has more than one count but fewer than ten. V gene TRBV30 combines with J gene TRBJ1-2; 10 bases align to TRBD1. The CDR3 is 14 residues long. CDR1 and CDR2 from the germline V gene are GTSNPN and SVGIG (reference sequence). V dropped 5 bases and J dropped 8; count of bases not matched to a gene: 11. CDR3 DNA sequence: TGTGCCTGGCACACCGGGACAGGGGATTTGGGCTACACCTTC. Translated, it gives CAWHTGTGDLGYTF. Variable domain in full (rest from reference TRBV30 and TRBJ1-2): SQTIHQWPATLVQPVGSPLSLECTVEGTSNPNLYWYRQAAGRGLQLLFYSVGIGQISSEVPQNLSASRPQDRQFILSSKKLLLSDSGFYLCAWHTGTGDLGYTFGSGTRLTVV.

V and J are TRBV27 and TRBJ1-1, with D unclear. The CDR3 is 14 amino acids. In germline, CDR1 is MNHEY, CDR2 SMNVEV (reference sequence). Trimming removed 0 bases at V and 1 base at J, with 6 bases between. The CDR3 bases are TGTGCCAGCAGTTTATCCGGTTCGAACACTGAAGCTTTCTTT. It encodes CASSLSGSNTEAFF.

The sample holds one count of this clone. V is TRBV28 and J is TRBJ2-3, with D perhaps TRBD2 (6 bases). The CDR3 spans 16 residues. Germline assignment: CDR1 MDHEN and CDR2 SYDVKM. Trimming took 4 bases from V and 6 from J, leaving 20 bases between them. The CDR3 sequence: CASSSVTGALRDTQYF. The DNA of the CDR3 is TGTGCCAGCAGTTCTGTAACGGGAGCCCTTCGGGATACGCAGTATTTT.

This clone was detected only a few times. The rearrangement links TRBV27 to TRBJ1-2; the match to TRBD1 covers 8 bases. CDR1 and CDR2 (germline): MNHEY, SMNVEV (reference sequence). V shed 4 bases and J 3 bases; nucleotides not matched to a gene: 10. The CDR3 consists of 16 residues. This CDR3 is CASSSHLVTGDYGYTF. The CDR3 coding sequence is TGTGCCAGCAGTTCCCACCTAGTGACAGGGGACTATGGCTACACCTTC.

The rearrangement joins TRBV11-2 to TRBJ1-6; a possible D gene is TRBD1 (5 bases). CDR1 SGHAT and CDR2 FQNNGV come from the germline V gene. The V end was cut by 2 bases, the J end by 6 bases, with 11 bases between. The CDR3 is 15 amino acids. The CDR3 reads CASSLYGTANSPLHF. CDR3 bases: TGTGCCAGCAGCTTATACGGGACTGCTAATTCACCCCTCCACTTT.

The chain carries TRBV27 and TRBJ2-2, with D possibly matching TRBD2 (6 bases). The CDR3 consists of 16 residues. Germline V CDR1 and CDR2: MNHEY, SMNVEV (reference sequence). V was pared by 1 base and J by 6 bases, with 15 bases between. In DNA, the CDR3 is TGTGCCAGCAGTTTATTACCTAGCGCTAGGGCCGGGGAGCTGTTTTTT. Translation gives CASSLLPSARAGELFF.

This chain links TRBV19 with TRBJ1-5; no definite D call. Germline V gene data show CDR1 as LNHDA and CDR2 as SQIVND (reference sequence). CDR3 length: 15 residues. Trimming pared 2 bases from V and 3 bases from J, leaving 11 bases between. The CDR3 DNA sequence: TGTGCCAGTAGTATAAAGGGAGGGCTCAATCAGCCCCAGCATTTT. This codes for CASSIKGGLNQPQHF.

The chain has TRBV5-1 and TRBJ2-7; D is unresolved. CDR1 and CDR2 (germline): SGHRS, YFSETQ. The CDR3 length is 16 residues. The V and J ends lost 0 bases and 2 bases respectively, with 15 bases between them. Here the CDR3 reads CASSLEFPGPTYEQYF. CDR3 DNA sequence: TGCGCCAGCAGCTTGGAGTTCCCGGGTCCCACCTACGAGCAGTACTTC. Combining the CDR3 with reference TRBV5-1 and TRBJ2-7 gives the whole variable domain KAGVTQTPRYLIKTRGQQVTLSCSPISGHRSVSWYQQTPGQGLQFLFEYFSETQRNKGNFPGRFSGRQFSNSRSEMNVSTLELGDSALYLCASSLEFPGPTYEQYFGPGTRLTVT.

The CDR3 protein is CASSSGSGAEAFF. As DNA, the CDR3 is TGTGCCAGCAGTTCCGGTAGCGGGGCCGAAGCTTTCTTT. The V call is TRBV27, the J call TRBJ1-1, with D perhaps TRBD1 (5 bases). From germline, CDR1 is MNHEY and CDR2 SMNVEV (reference sequence). Trimming stripped 4 bases from V and 8 bases from J, with 14 bases between. This CDR3 is 13 amino acids long.

This chain joins TRBV6-6 and TRBJ2-1; 7 bases line up with TRBD1. The length of the CDR3 is 15 residues. Per the germline V gene, CDR1 is MNHNY and CDR2 is SVGAGI (reference sequence). V shed 6 bases, J shed 4 bases, and the junction held 9 bases outside the gene matches. The CDR3 bases are TGTGCCAGCAGCCTTTCCGGGACAGCTTACAATGAGCAGTTCTTC. As protein: CASSLSGTAYNEQFF.

The chain uses TRBV9 and TRBJ2-5, with 8 bases aligning to TRBD1. TRBJ2-7 explains the end of the DNA better; the J call may be wrong. The length of the CDR3 is 16 residues. CDR1 SGDLS and CDR2 YYNGEE come from the germline V gene. In DNA, the CDR3 is TGTGCCAGCAGCGTAGGACCCGGGACAGGCGTCCACGAGCAGTACTTC. It translates to CASSVGPGTGVHEQYF.